This entry lists 28 T cell receptor beta chains sequenced from one sample in a study of vaccination effects on CD4 cells after COVID-19. Sequencing followed a ViraFEST assay step that expanded antigen-specific CD4+ T cells with viral peptide pools. Following a roughly 9-day culture, CD4+ T cells were purified. Infection dated between March and December 2020, before the Alpha, Beta and Delta variants reached the United States. All participants had two doses of either the BNT162b2 or mRNA-1273 vaccine. Here immunoSEQ multiplex PCR was the method, and the copy in TCRdb shows in-frame clones only, minus some. The table includes about 14,000 clones, 75% to 80% detected once. The antigens of these receptors remain unknown. The starting material was CD4+ T cells from PBMCs cultured with HCoV-NL63 spike peptides, obtained after COVID-19 vaccination. Every receptor here comes from a human donor who had a prior SARS-CoV-2 infection.

This chain joins TRBV9 and TRBJ2-3; D possibly corresponds to TRBD2 (5 bases). Germline values: CDR1 SGDLS, CDR2 YYNGEE. CDR3 size: 16 residues. Trimming left V 1 base short and J 4 bases short, with 16 bases between. CDR3 bases: TGTGCCAGCAGCGTACCCCCGGGCGGAGGTCCAGATACGCAGTATTTT. This encodes CASSVPPGGGPDTQYF.

This clone was counted a few times. The rearrangement joins TRBV5-1 to TRBJ2-3; D is uncertain. CDR3 length: 14 amino acids. Germline-derived CDR1 and CDR2 are SGHRS and YFSETQ. V was trimmed by 0 bases and J by 3 bases, leaving 8 bases between them. The CDR3 reads CASSLAGETDTQYF. CDR3 DNA: TGCGCCAGCAGCTTGGCCGGTGAGACAGATACGCAGTATTTT.

This chain uses TRBV6-5 with TRBJ2-7, with 7 bases identical to TRBD2. This CDR3 region has 16 residues. Germline lookup yields CDR1 MNHEY and CDR2 SVGAGI. The V segment lost 0 bases and the J segment 5 bases; nucleotides outside the gene matches: 10. CDR3: CASSYSSVAGDHEQYF. CDR3 bases: TGTGCCAGCAGTTACTCGAGTGTGGCGGGGGACCACGAGCAGTACTTC.

The chain carries TRBV29-1 and TRBJ2-1; 10 bases fit TRBD2. CDR1 and CDR2 from the germline V gene are SQVTM and ANQGSEA. The CDR3 is made up of 13 amino acids. With V trimmed by 7 bases and J by 4 bases, 4 bases remained unmatched. The CDR3 loop reads CSGGSGRYNEQFF. The DNA of the CDR3 is TGCAGCGGAGGTAGCGGGAGGTACAATGAGCAGTTCTTC.

The V call is TRBV27, the J call TRBJ2-2; 8 bases map to TRBD1. CDR1 and CDR2 from the germline V gene are MNHEY and SMNVEV (reference sequence). The CDR3 sequence is 17 residues long. Unmatched junction bases numbered 7, after V lost 4 bases and J lost 0 bases. CDR3 coding DNA: TGTGCCAGCAGTTCGGGCCCAGGGGGCACGAACACCGGGGAGCTGTTTTTT. It codes for CASSSGPGGTNTGELFF.

This clone was seen only a few times. The rearrangement uses TRBV19 and TRBJ1-1; weak D call: TRBD1 (6 bases). Germline V gives CDR1 LNHDA, CDR2 SQIVND (reference sequence). CDR3 length: 19 residues. V was shortened by 3 bases and J by 1 base, with 24 bases between the two germline ends. CDR3 region: CASSMVGAGWGARNTEAFF. CDR3 in DNA: TGTGCCAGTAGTATGGTGGGGGCCGGGTGGGGGGCTCGGAACACTGAAGCTTTCTTT.

This chain joins TRBV7-2 and TRBJ2-7; no definite D call. V lost 0 bases and J lost 3, with 9 bases in between. Germline values: CDR1 SGHTA, CDR2 FQGNSA. The length of the CDR3 is 14 residues. CDR3 sequence: CASSLAGQNYEQYF. In DNA, the CDR3 is TGTGCCAGCAGCTTAGCCGGGCAGAACTACGAGCAGTACTTC. The full variable domain, its missing parts supplied by reference TRBV7-2 and TRBJ2-7, is GAGVSQSPSNKVTEKGKDVELRCDPISGHTALYWYRQSLGQGLEFLIYFQGNSAPDKSGLPSDRFSAERTGGSVSTLTIQRTQQEDSAVYLCASSLAGQNYEQYFGPGTRLTVT.

The chain employs TRBV5-1 and TRBJ2-7; D may match TRBD1 or TRBD2 (6 bases each). This CDR3 contains 15 residues. CDR1 and CDR2 (germline): SGHRS, YFSETQ. V was trimmed by 2 bases and J by 2 bases, leaving 14 bases between them. The CDR3 coding sequence is TGCGCCAGCAGCTTAGGGGGGCAGGGGACCTACGAGCAGTACTTC. It yields the protein CASSLGGQGTYEQYF.

V and J are TRBV6-5 and TRBJ2-1; 10 positions agree with TRBD2. This CDR3 comprises 15 residues. V shed 10 bases, J shed 4 bases, and the junction held 10 bases outside the gene matches. Germline CDR1 and CDR2: MNHEY and SVGAGI. CDR3 region: CATISQLAGYNEQFF. CDR3 in DNA: TGTGCCACTATCAGCCAACTAGCGGGGTACAATGAGCAGTTCTTC.

In its sample, this clone was seen once. V is TRBV7-2 and J is TRBJ2-3; D perhaps matches TRBD1 (6 bases). V was trimmed by 6 bases and J by 2 bases, leaving 12 bases between them. This CDR3 is 14 amino acids long. Looked up from germline, CDR1 is SGHTA and CDR2 is FQGNSA. CDR3 in amino acids: CASSARQATDTQYF. The CDR3 DNA follows: TGTGCCAGCAGTGCTCGACAGGCCACAGATACGCAGTATTTT.

This clone was seen only once. The chain couples TRBV5-4 to TRBJ2-1; D ambiguous. V dropped 6 bases and J dropped 3 bases, with 16 bases sitting between them. The CDR3 loop spans 15 amino acids. The germline CDR1 and CDR2 sequences are SGHNT and YYREEE (reference sequence). CDR3 region: CASKIGAPHYNEQFF. Written as DNA, the CDR3 is TGTGCCAGCAAGATTGGAGCCCCCCACTACAATGAGCAGTTCTTC.

The chain carries TRBV12-3 or TRBV12-4 and TRBJ1-5; D call uncertain. The CDR3 consists of 9 residues. V shed 5 bases and J shed 16 bases, with 9 bases lying between them. This chain's CDR3 is CASSLRVHF. The CDR3 DNA is TGTGCCAGCAGTCTCCGGGTCCATTTT.

This rearrangement joins TRBV5-6 to TRBJ2-3, with 10 bases matching TRBD2. The CDR3 has 19 residues. In germline, CDR1 is SGHDT, CDR2 YYEEEE. V was pared by 3 bases and J by 0 bases, with 13 bases of the junction left unmatched. The CDR3: CASSSTASGGTSSTDTQYF. In nucleotides, the CDR3 is TGTGCCAGCAGCTCGACTGCTAGCGGGGGCACCTCTAGCACAGATACGCAGTATTTT.

V gene TRBV2 combines with J gene TRBJ2-2; D may be TRBD1 or TRBD2 (5 bases each). Trimming pared 7 bases from V and 4 bases from J, leaving 19 bases between. CDR3 length equals 16 residues. Germline V lookup: CDR1 SNHLY, CDR2 FYNNEI. For the CDR3, the DNA is TGTGCCAGCACCTACCTCCGGGACCTCTTCACCGGGGAGCTGTTTTTT. Its translation: CASTYLRDLFTGELFF.

This clone was detected once. The chain carries TRBV29-1 and TRBJ1-5; 7 positions agree with TRBD1. Germline values: CDR1 SQVTM, CDR2 ANQGSEA. The CDR3 is 13 residues long. The trim removed 4 bases at V and 4 bases at J, leaving 4 bases unmatched. CDR3 in DNA: TGCAGCGTTGGGGGACAGAAAAATCAGCCCCAGCATTTT. This codes for CSVGGQKNQPQHF.

This clone appeared a single time. The J gene is TRBJ1-2, the V gene TRBV20-1; 7 bases are a match to TRBD1. V shed 3 bases and J 7 bases; nucleotides not matched to a gene: 8. Germline V gene sequence: CDR1 DFQATT, CDR2 SNEGSKA (reference sequence). CDR3 length: 13 residues. Here the CDR3 reads CSASLEGARGYTF. For the CDR3, the DNA is TGCAGTGCTAGTCTGGAGGGGGCGCGTGGCTACACCTTC.

V gene TRBV4-3 combines with J gene TRBJ1-2; D gene ambiguous. Germline CDR1 reads LGHNA; CDR2 reads YSLEER. V gave up 0 bases and J gave up 5 bases, with 13 bases separating them. The CDR3 covers 15 residues. CDR3 nucleotides: TGCGCCAGCAGCCAAGATGTTCTTAGACCGTATGGCTACACCTTC. The encoded protein is CASSQDVLRPYGYTF.

V usage is TRBV10-3 and J usage is TRBJ2-5; TRBD1 matches 12 bases. V trimming: 10 bases; J trimming: 3 bases; junction bases outside the gene matches: 3. The V gene's germline CDR1 is ENHRY and CDR2 SYGVKD. CDR3 size: 13 residues. The CDR3 here is CATGQGAKETQYF. The CDR3 bases are TGTGCCACGGGACAGGGGGCGAAAGAGACCCAGTACTTC.

The chain uses TRBV9 and TRBJ2-7, with 9 positions matching TRBD1. The CDR3 spans 15 residues. Germline V gives CDR1 SGDLS, CDR2 YYNGEE. After removal of 3 bases from V and 4 bases from J, the junction contained 8 bases not matched to a gene. CDR3 DNA: TGTGCCAGCAGCGCCGGGACAGGGTGGCAGTACGAGCAGTACTTC. Translating gives CASSAGTGWQYEQYF.

The CDR3 DNA follows: TGTGCCAGCAGCCGATGGGGTGGGGAAAACTATGGCTACACCTTC. Translating gives CASSRWGGENYGYTF. This rearrangement joins TRBV7-9 to TRBJ1-2; D not certain. The CDR3 length is 15 residues. The germline CDR1 and CDR2 sequences are SEHNR and FQNEAQ (reference sequence). Trimming removed 5 bases at V and 2 bases at J, with 15 bases between.

The rearrangement joins TRBV6-6 to TRBJ2-5; 10 positions match TRBD2. The CDR3 length is 16 residues. From germline, CDR1 is MNHNY and CDR2 SVGAGI (reference sequence). J gave up 5 bases and V 6 bases, and 12 bases lay outside the gene matches. The CDR3 coding sequence is TGTGCCAGCAGCCCATCAGCGGGGGGGCCTTGGGAGACCCAGTACTTC. It translates to CASSPSAGGPWETQYF.

CDR3 bases: TGTGCCAGCAGCTTACGAGGAGGGACTCAGCCCCAGCATTTT. It is translated as CASSLRGGTQPQHF. V is TRBV7-2 and J is TRBJ1-5, with a tentative D call TRBD1 (5 bases). Between the trimmed V and J ends, which lost 2 bases and 6 bases, there was a span of 11 bases. This CDR3 is built from 14 residues. Looked up from germline, CDR1 is SGHTA and CDR2 is FQGNSA.

This clone was picked up a small number of times. The gene calls are TRBV9 and TRBJ2-5, with D unclear. Trimming took 3 bases from V and 1 from J, leaving 7 bases between them. CDR1 is SGDLS, CDR2 YYNGEE, per germline. The CDR3 consists of 13 residues. CDR3: CASSGNPQETQYF. The CDR3 nucleotides are TGTGCCAGCAGCGGGAACCCCCAAGAGACCCAGTACTTC. Variable domain in full (rest from reference TRBV9 and TRBJ2-5): DSGVTQTPKHLITATGQRVTLRCSPRSGDLSVYWYQQSLDQGLQFLIQYYNGEERAKGNILERFSAQQFPDLHSELNLSSLELGDSALYFCASSGNPQETQYFGPGTRLLVL.

J is TRBJ2-3 and V is TRBV5-1; D is ambiguous. V dropped 2 bases and J dropped 2 bases, with 9 bases sitting between them. Looked up from germline, CDR1 is SGHRS and CDR2 is YFSETQ. The CDR3 has 14 residues. The CDR3 DNA follows: TGCGCCAGCAGCTTTACGGAACCCACAGATACGCAGTATTTT. Translating gives CASSFTEPTDTQYF.

The chain recombines TRBV24-1 with TRBJ2-7; the D gene is possibly TRBD2 (6 bases). With 5 bases removed from V and 6 bases from J, the gap between germline ends came to 16 bases. Per the germline V gene, CDR1 is KGHDR and CDR2 is SFDVKD. The CDR3 sequence is 14 residues long. The CDR3: CATSAGQGLGEQYF. The CDR3 nucleotides read TGTGCCACCAGTGCTGGGCAGGGACTGGGCGAGCAGTACTTC.

The gene calls are TRBV6-6 and TRBJ2-5; D is unclear. In germline, CDR1 is MNHNY, CDR2 SVGAGI (reference sequence). V shed 7 bases and J shed 2 bases, with 14 bases lying between them. The CDR3 totals 14 residues. CDR3 sequence (DNA): TGTGCCAGCAACATGGCGGCCAGGCAAGAGACCCAGTACTTC. The encoded protein is CASNMAARQETQYF.

V is TRBV4-2 and J is TRBJ2-7; 9 bases are a match to TRBD2. The CDR3 has 15 residues. Trimming took 3 bases from V and 3 from J; bases not matched to a gene: 6. The germline V gene encodes CDR1 LGHNA and CDR2 YNFKEQ. CDR3 sequence (DNA): TGTGCCAGCAGCCACGGACTAGCGCGGGTCTACGAGCAGTACTTC. Protein product: CASSHGLARVYEQYF.

This clone has only one observation. CDR3 DNA: TGTGCCACCAGCAGACCGACCCCTAGCTGCGAGCAGTACTTC. This codes for CATSRPTPSCEQYF. This chain connects TRBV15 to TRBJ2-7, with D perhaps TRBD2 (5 bases). Trimming shortened V by 2 bases and J by 6 bases, and 14 bases separated the two germline ends. CDR3 length equals 14 residues. Germline lookup yields CDR1 LNHNV and CDR2 YYDKDF (reference sequence).